The sequence of this TCR beta chain was determined in a study of T cell responses to AZD1222 COVID-19 vaccine. Findings and limits, study-wide: Donor demographics were predominantly white British with a female majority; clonal diversity may be underestimated. Baseline seropositivity occurred in only 5 to 7 AZD1222 recipients. Spike was spanned by vaccine-associated CD4 TCRs, which were dominant at 160-218 and 743-854. Increases in Spike-specific TCR breadth and depth were seen after two AZD1222 doses.

On this clone: The antigen remains undetermined.

Germline CDR1 and CDR2: SGHVS and FNYEAQ. This CDR3 spans 18 amino acids. The V end lost 5 bases, the J end lost 0 bases, and 20 bases lay between the germline ends. The table came from immunoSEQ multiplex PCR; TCRdb's copy has only in-frame clones and leaves some out. The data hold 130,000 to 150,000 clones, with about 90% observed a single time. This clonotype was obtained from an adult in good health. This specimen consisted of peripheral blood, obtained on day 0 of MenACWY control vaccination. J is TRBJ1-3 and V is TRBV7-6, with D possibly matching TRBD1 (5 bases). The DNA of the CDR3 is TGTGCCAGCAGCCGGCAGACAGCCATCCTTATCTCTGGAAACACCATATATTTT. It encodes CASSRQTAILISGNTIYF.